This T cell receptor (beta chain) originates from a study of T cells expressing NK-cell markers. About the study: One of the eight sequenced donors was seronegative, whereas the other seven were HCMV-seropositive.

The germline CDR1 and CDR2 sequences are MNHNS and SASEGT. The length of the CDR3 is 13 residues. Of note for this clonotype: Its antigen is not identified.

5'RACE template switching built TCR beta cDNA with unique molecular identifiers. TCRdb re-called the 5' RACE reads and catalogs CDR3 proteins one per entry, DNA excluded. Its clone listing holds 160,000 or so distinct CDR3 sequences. Study-wide points: Each of over 5 donors carried dominant NKG2C+ clonotypes accounting for roughly 1.0-8% of CD8+ T cells. HCMV specificity was not established for the expanded NKG2C+ T cell clones.

This sequence was found in a woman aged 18 to 75 in good health. This chain joins TRBV6-1 and TRBJ2-2; with no DNA, the TCRdb D assignment of TRBD1 cannot be verified. Sequenced sample: blood T cells: a sorted CD56 or NKG2C T cell subset, CD4+ or CD8+ T cells, or bulk PBMC T cells (not recorded which). This CDR3 is CATKNGGTGELFF.